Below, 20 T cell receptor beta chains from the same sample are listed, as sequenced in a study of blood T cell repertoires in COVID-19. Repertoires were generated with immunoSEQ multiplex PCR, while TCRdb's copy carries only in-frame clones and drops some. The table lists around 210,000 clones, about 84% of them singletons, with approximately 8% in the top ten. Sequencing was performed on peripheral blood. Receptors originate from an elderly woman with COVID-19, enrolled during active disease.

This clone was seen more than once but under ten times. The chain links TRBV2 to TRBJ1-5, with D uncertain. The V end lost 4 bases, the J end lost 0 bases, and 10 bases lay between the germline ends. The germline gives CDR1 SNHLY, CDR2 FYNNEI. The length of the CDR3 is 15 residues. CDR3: CASSGGDYSNQPQHF. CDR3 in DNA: TGTGCCAGCAGTGGTGGAGACTATAGCAATCAGCCCCAGCATTTT.

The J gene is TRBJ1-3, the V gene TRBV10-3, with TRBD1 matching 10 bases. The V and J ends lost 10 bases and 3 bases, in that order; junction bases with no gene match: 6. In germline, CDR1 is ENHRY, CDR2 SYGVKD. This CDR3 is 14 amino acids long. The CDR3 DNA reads TGTGCCACGGGACAGGGGATTCGTGGAAACACCATATATTTT. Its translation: CATGQGIRGNTIYF.

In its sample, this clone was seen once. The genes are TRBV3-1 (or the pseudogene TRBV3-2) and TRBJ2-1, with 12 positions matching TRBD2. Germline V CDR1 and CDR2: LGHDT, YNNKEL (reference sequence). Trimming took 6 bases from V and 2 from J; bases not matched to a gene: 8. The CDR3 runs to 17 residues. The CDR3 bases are TGTGCCAGCAGGCCAACTAGCGGGGGGTCCACCTACAATGAGCAGTTCTTC. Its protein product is CASRPTSGGSTYNEQFF.

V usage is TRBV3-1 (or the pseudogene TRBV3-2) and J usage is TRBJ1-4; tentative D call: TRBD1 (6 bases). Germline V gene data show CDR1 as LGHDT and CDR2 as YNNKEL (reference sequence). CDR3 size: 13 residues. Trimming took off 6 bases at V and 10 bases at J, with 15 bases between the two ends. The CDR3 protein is CASSRTESLKLFF. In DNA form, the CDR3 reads TGTGCCAGCAGTCGGACAGAGAGTCTAAAACTGTTTTTT.

This CDR3 reads CASSPGQGETQYF. The CDR3 DNA follows: TGTGCCAGCTCACCCGGACAGGGTGAGACCCAGTACTTC. V usage is TRBV18 and J usage is TRBJ2-5, with 8 bases matching TRBD1. Germline V gene data show CDR1 as KGHSH and CDR2 as LQKENI. This CDR3 spans 13 amino acids. Losses at the gene ends were 3 bases for V and 5 bases for J; bases not matched to a gene: 2.

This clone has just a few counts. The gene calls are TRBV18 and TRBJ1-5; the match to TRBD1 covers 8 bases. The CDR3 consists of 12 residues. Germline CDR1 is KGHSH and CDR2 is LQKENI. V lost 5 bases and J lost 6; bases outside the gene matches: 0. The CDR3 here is CASSTGGQPQHF. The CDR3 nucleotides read TGTGCCAGCTCAACAGGGGGTCAGCCCCAGCATTTT.

The CDR3 protein is CASSGGWVNQPQHF. The CDR3 region has the DNA TGTGCCAGTAGCGGGGGGTGGGTAAATCAGCCCCAGCATTTT. The chain combines TRBV19 with TRBJ1-5; D is perhaps TRBD1 (5 bases). This CDR3 has 14 amino acids. The germline V gene encodes CDR1 LNHDA and CDR2 SQIVND (reference sequence). The V end lost 6 bases, the J end lost 4 bases, and 13 bases lay between the germline ends. Variable domain in full (rest from reference TRBV19 and TRBJ1-5): DGGITQSPKYLFRKEGQNVTLSCEQNLNHDAMYWYRQDPGQGLRLIYYSQIVNDFQKGDIAEGYSVSREKKESFPLTVTSAQKNPTAFYLCASSGGWVNQPQHFGDGTRLSIL.

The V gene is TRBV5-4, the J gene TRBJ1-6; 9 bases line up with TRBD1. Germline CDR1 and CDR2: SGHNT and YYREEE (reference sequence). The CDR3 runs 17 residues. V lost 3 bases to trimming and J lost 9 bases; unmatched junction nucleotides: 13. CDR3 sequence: CASSSGGGTGSSSPLHF. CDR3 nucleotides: TGTGCCAGCAGCTCCGGCGGCGGGACAGGGTCAAGTTCACCCCTCCACTTT. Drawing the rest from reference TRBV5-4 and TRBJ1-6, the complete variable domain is ETGVTQSPTHLIKTRGQQVTLRCSSQSGHNTVSWYQQALGQGPQFIFQYYREEENGRGNFPPRFSGLQFPNYSSELNVNALELDDSALYLCASSSGGGTGSSSPLHFGNGTRLTVT.

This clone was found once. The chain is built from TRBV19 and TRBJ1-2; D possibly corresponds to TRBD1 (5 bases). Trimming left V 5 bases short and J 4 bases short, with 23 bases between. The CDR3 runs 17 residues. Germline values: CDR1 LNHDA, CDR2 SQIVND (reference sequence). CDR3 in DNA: TGTGCCAGTAGTCTCCGGGACTCCCCGTCGTATGGCTATGGCTACACCTTC. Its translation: CASSLRDSPSYGYGYTF.

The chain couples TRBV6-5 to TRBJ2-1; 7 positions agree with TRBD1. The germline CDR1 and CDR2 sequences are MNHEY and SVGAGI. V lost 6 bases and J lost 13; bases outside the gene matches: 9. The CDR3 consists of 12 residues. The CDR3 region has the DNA TGTGCCAGCAGCCCCCTGGGACAGTCTCAGTTCTTC. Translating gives CASSPLGQSQFF.

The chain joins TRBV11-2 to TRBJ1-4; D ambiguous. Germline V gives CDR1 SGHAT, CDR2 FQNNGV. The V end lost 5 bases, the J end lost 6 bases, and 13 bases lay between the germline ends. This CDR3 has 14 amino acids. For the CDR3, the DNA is TGTGCCAGCAGCCGAGGGTTGTCGGATGAAAAACTGTTTTTT. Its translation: CASSRGLSDEKLFF.

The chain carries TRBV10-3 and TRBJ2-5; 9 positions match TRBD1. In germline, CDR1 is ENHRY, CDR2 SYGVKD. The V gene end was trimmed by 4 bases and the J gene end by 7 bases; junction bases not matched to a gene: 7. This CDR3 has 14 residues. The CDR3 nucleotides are TGTGCCATCAGTGGGGACAGGGACCTGGGGACCCAGTACTTC. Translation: CAISGDRDLGTQYF.

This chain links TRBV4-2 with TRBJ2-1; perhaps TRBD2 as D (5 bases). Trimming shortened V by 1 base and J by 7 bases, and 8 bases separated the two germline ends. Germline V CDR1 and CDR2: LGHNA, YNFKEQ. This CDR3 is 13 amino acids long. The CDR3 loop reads CASSQVGGNEQFF. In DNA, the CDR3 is TGTGCCAGCAGCCAAGTCGGAGGAAATGAGCAGTTCTTC.

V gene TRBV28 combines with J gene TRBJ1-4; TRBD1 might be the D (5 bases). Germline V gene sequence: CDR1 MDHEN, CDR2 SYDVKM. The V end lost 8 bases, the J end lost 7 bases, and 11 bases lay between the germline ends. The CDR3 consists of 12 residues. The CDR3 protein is CASGTLGEKLFF. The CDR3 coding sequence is TGTGCCAGCGGGACTTTGGGTGAAAAACTGTTTTTT.

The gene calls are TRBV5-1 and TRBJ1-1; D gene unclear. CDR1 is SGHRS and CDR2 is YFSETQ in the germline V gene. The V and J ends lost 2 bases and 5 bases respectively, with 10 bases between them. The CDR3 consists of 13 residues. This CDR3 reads CASSFLFRTEAFF. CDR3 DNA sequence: TGCGCCAGCAGCTTCTTGTTCAGGACTGAAGCTTTCTTT. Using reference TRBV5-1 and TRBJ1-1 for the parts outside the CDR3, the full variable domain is KAGVTQTPRYLIKTRGQQVTLSCSPISGHRSVSWYQQTPGQGLQFLFEYFSETQRNKGNFPGRFSGRQFSNSRSEMNVSTLELGDSALYLCASSFLFRTEAFFGQGTRLTVV.

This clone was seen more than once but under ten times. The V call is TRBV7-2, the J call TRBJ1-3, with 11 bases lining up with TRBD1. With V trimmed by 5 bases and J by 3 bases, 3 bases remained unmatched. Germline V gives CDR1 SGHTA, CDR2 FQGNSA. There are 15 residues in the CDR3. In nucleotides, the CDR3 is TGTGCCAGCAGCCCCGGGACAGGGGGTGGAAACACCATATATTTT. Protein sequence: CASSPGTGGGNTIYF. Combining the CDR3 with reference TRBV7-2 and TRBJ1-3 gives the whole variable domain GAGVSQSPSNKVTEKGKDVELRCDPISGHTALYWYRQSLGQGLEFLIYFQGNSAPDKSGLPSDRFSAERTGGSVSTLTIQRTQQEDSAVYLCASSPGTGGGNTIYFGEGSWLTVV.

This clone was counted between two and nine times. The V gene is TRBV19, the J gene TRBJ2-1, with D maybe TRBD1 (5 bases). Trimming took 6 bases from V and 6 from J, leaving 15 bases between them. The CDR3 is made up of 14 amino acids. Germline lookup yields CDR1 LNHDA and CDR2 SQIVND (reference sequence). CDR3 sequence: CASSPQGGRNEQFF. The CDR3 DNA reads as TGTGCCAGTAGCCCCCAGGGTGGCCGCAATGAGCAGTTCTTC.

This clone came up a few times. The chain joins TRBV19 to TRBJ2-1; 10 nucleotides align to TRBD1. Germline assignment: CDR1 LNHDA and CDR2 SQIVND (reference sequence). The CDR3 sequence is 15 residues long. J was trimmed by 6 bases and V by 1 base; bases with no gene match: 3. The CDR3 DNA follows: TGTGCCAGTAGTATAGGACAGGGGGCGGTCAATGAGCAGTTCTTC. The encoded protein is CASSIGQGAVNEQFF.

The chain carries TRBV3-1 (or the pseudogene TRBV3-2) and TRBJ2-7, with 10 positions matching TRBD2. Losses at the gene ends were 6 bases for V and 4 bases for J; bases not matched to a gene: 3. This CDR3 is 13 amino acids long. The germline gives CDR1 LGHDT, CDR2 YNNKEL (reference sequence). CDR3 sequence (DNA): TGTGCCAGCAGGGCTAGCGGGGGATACGAGCAGTACTTC. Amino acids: CASRASGGYEQYF.

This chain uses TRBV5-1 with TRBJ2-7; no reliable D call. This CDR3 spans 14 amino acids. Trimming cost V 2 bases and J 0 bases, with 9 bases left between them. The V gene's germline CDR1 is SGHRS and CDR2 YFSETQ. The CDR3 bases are TGCGCCAGCAGCTTCCCTGAGGCCTCCTACGAGCAGTACTTC. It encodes CASSFPEASYEQYF.